These T cell receptor beta chains were read from a single sample in a study of blood T cells in healthy people across ages. TCRdb reanalysed the 5' RACE reads using MiXCR and keeps one entry per CDR3 protein. Among roughly 730,000 distinct CDR3 sequences listed, roughly three fifths were seen once. Sequencing was performed on blood. The receptors originated from a man between 40 and 49 years old in good health. Each CDR3 is given with its conserved first and last residue. The D gene is left open where the match is weak. Where a row states a size, it is once, few, many or the class of an expanded clone; other rows omit it.

D: TRBD1
V: TRBV9
J: TRBJ2-6
size: NA
DNA: TGTGCCAGCAGCCGGCACACGACAGGGAGAGGGTCTGGGGCCAACGTCCTGACTTTC
CDR3: CASSRHTTGRGSGANVLTF

D: TRBD2
V: TRBV10-3
J: TRBJ2-7
size: NA
DNA: TGTGCCATCAGTCAAGAGGCGGGAGGTTACGAGCAGTACTTC
CDR3: CAISQEAGGYEQYF

D: NA
V: TRBV12-3/TRBV12-4
J: TRBJ1-2
size: NA
DNA: TGTGCCACCAGTTACTCAAGGGGAGGCTACACCTTC
CDR3: CATSYSRGGYTF

D: NA
V: TRBV9
J: TRBJ1-2
size: few
DNA: TGTGCCAGCAGCCGAGAAATCTATGGCTACACCTTC
CDR3: CASSREIYGYTF

D: TRBD1
V: TRBV14
J: TRBJ2-7
size: NA
DNA: TGTGCCAGCAGCCAAGTCGCAGGACAGGGCAACGAGCAGTACTTC
CDR3: CASSQVAGQGNEQYF

D: TRBD1
V: TRBV27
J: TRBJ2-7
size: NA
DNA: TGTGCCAGCAGGCCCGGACAGGTTTCCTACGAGCAGTACTTC
CDR3: CASRPGQVSYEQYF

D: TRBD1
V: TRBV7-9
J: TRBJ1-5
size: NA
DNA: TGTGCCAGCAGCGGATATGTCGGGCAGGGGGGGAGTGACAATCAGCCCCAGCATTTT
CDR3: CASSGYVGQGGSDNQPQHF

D: NA
V: TRBV6-5
J: TRBJ1-4
size: NA
DNA: TGTGCCAGCAGTTCCTTAAGACAGGAAAATCGGGAAAAACTGTTTTTT
CDR3: CASSSLRQENREKLFF

D: TRBD2
V: TRBV24-1
J: TRBJ2-5
size: few
DNA: TGTGCCACCAGTGATGGTGGACTAGCGAGAAACAATGAGCAGTACTTC
CDR3: CATSDGGLARNNEQYF

D: NA
V: TRBV4-3
J: TRBJ1-2
size: NA
DNA: TGCGCCAGCAGCCAAGGCCCTCGGCGGGGTGGTGGCTACACCTTC
CDR3: CASSQGPRRGGGYTF

D: NA
V: TRBV4-1
J: TRBJ2-7
size: few
DNA: TGCGCCAGCAGCCAAACATATATGGACTACGAGCAGTACTTC
CDR3: CASSQTYMDYEQYF

D: TRBD1
V: TRBV7-9
J: TRBJ2-7
size: NA
DNA: TGTGCCAGCAGCTTGAGGGACAGGGGGAGCTCCTACGAGCAGTACTTC
CDR3: CASSLRDRGSSYEQYF

D: TRBD2
V: TRBV4-1
J: TRBJ2-1
size: NA
DNA: TGCGCCAGCAGGGCCCGGGGGGACAATGAGCAGTTCTTC
CDR3: CASRARGDNEQFF

D: TRBD1
V: TRBV7-2
J: TRBJ1-6
size: NA
DNA: TGTGCCAGCAGCCGCCGGACAGGGGATTCACCCCTCCACTTT
CDR3: CASSRRTGDSPLHF

D: TRBD1
V: TRBV29-1
J: TRBJ1-2
size: NA
DNA: TGCAGCCTAACGGACAGGGGCCCCTTGGGTAACTATGGCTACACCTTC
CDR3: CSLTDRGPLGNYGYTF

D: NA
V: TRBV9
J: TRBJ2-1
size: few
DNA: TGTGCCAGCAGCTCCCGAGCCTGGGGGCAGTTCTTC
CDR3: CASSSRAWGQFF

D: NA
V: TRBV12-3/TRBV12-4
J: TRBJ1-1
size: few
DNA: TGTGCCAGCAGTTTTAAAAGGGGGAACACTGAAGCTTTCTTT
CDR3: CASSFKRGNTEAFF

D: TRBD2
V: TRBV7-2
J: TRBJ2-7
size: few
DNA: TGTGCCAGCAGCCCGTTTGGGGGACTAGTCTACGAGCAGTACTTC
CDR3: CASSPFGGLVYEQYF

D: NA
V: TRBV4-2
J: TRBJ2-7
size: NA
DNA: TGTGCCAGCAGCCAAGGACTAGGGGACTACGAGCAGTACTTC
CDR3: CASSQGLGDYEQYF

D: NA
V: TRBV11-2
J: TRBJ2-7
size: NA
DNA: TGTGCCAGCAGCCACAGGGACGGGGGGACTCCCTACGAGCAGTACTTC
CDR3: CASSHRDGGTPYEQYF